These 22 T cell receptor beta chains were sequenced from one sample in a study of OX40 agonist ivuxolimab in advanced cancers. The protocol was immunoSEQ multiplex PCR, while the TCRdb copy is restricted to in-frame clones and leaves out a portion. Among over 150,000 clones listed, roughly 94% were seen once. Sequenced material: CD4+ or CD8+ T cells sorted from blood, taken in a trial of the OX40 agonist ivuxolimab. These receptor sequences come from an adult with an advanced solid tumor such as melanoma, head and neck, liver or kidney cancer.

This clone was seen a handful of times. The chain has TRBV4-3 and TRBJ1-2; 7 bases map to TRBD1. The CDR3 loop spans 16 amino acids. CDR1 and CDR2 from the germline V gene are LGHNA and YSLEER. J lost 4 bases, V lost 0 bases, and 8 bases had no gene match. The CDR3 reads CASSQDHNRGFYGYTF. CDR3 DNA: TGCGCCAGCAGCCAAGATCACAACAGGGGATTCTATGGCTACACCTTC.

The rearrangement uses TRBV7-2 and TRBJ1-2; no reliable D call. The V and J ends lost 2 bases and 6 bases respectively, with 7 bases between them. The germline CDR1 and CDR2 sequences are SGHTA and FQGNSA. This CDR3 contains 12 residues. The CDR3, as DNA: TGTGCCAGCAGCTTAATGTCAGATGGCTACACCTTC. Translated, it gives CASSLMSDGYTF.

The rearrangement uses TRBV20-1 and TRBJ1-2, with D tentatively TRBD1 (5 bases). The V gene lost 5 bases and the J gene lost 10 bases, with 11 bases spanning the gap. CDR1 and CDR2 from the germline V gene are DFQATT and SNEGSKA (reference sequence). The CDR3 runs 10 residues. CDR3 region: CSAGGRSYTF. CDR3 DNA: TGCAGTGCTGGGGGACGATCCTACACCTTC.

The chain couples TRBV18 to TRBJ2-7, with D perhaps TRBD1 (6 bases). Germline V gene lookup returns CDR1 KGHSH and CDR2 LQKENI. Trimming removed 3 bases from V and 3 bases from J, with 9 bases in between. This CDR3 region has 13 residues. CDR3 coding DNA: TGTGCCAGCTCACCGGACAGAAACTACGAGCAGTACTTC. It translates to CASSPDRNYEQYF.

The rearrangement joins TRBV7-2 to TRBJ2-3, with D maybe TRBD2 (6 bases). Germline CDR1 and CDR2: SGHTA and FQGNSA. V shed 1 base and J shed 3 bases, with 11 bases lying between them. This CDR3 is built from 15 residues. The CDR3 coding sequence is TGTGCCAGCAGCTTAGGACTAGTTAAGACAGATACGCAGTATTTT. This codes for CASSLGLVKTDTQYF.

This rearrangement joins TRBV27 to TRBJ1-6, with no clear D. Germline V gene lookup returns CDR1 MNHEY and CDR2 SMNVEV (reference sequence). Trimming pared 6 bases from V and 6 bases from J, leaving 18 bases between. The CDR3 totals 16 residues. The CDR3 reads CASSPGLGGFNSPLHF. The CDR3 region has the DNA TGTGCCAGCAGCCCGGGGTTGGGAGGGTTTAATTCACCCCTCCACTTT.

This clone was seen just once. The V and J genes are TRBV28 and TRBJ2-7; D is ambiguous. This CDR3 spans 14 amino acids. From germline, CDR1 is MDHEN and CDR2 SYDVKM. Trimming shortened V by 1 base and J by 0 bases, and 7 bases separated the two germline ends. The CDR3 loop is CASSLSSVSYEQYF. The CDR3 coding sequence is TGTGCCAGCAGTTTATCATCAGTCTCCTACGAGCAGTACTTC.

The chain has TRBV4-1 and TRBJ2-1; the D gene is possibly TRBD2 (6 bases). The ends were cut back, 1 base at V and 5 bases at J, with 15 bases in the middle. The germline V gene encodes CDR1 MGHRA and CDR2 YSYEKL. This CDR3 comprises 16 residues. For the CDR3, the DNA is TGCGCCAGCAGCCAAGTTGTTTGGGGGGATAACAATGAGCAGTTCTTC. Amino acids: CASSQVVWGDNNEQFF.

The chain is built from TRBV13 and TRBJ2-3, with unresolved D. The V gene lost 2 bases and the J gene lost 5 bases, with 11 bases spanning the gap. This CDR3 contains 14 residues. The germline gives CDR1 PRHDT, CDR2 FYEKMQ (reference sequence). CDR3 sequence: CASSLRWGGDTQYF. The CDR3 nucleotides are TGTGCCAGCAGCTTACGCTGGGGTGGAGATACGCAGTATTTT.

For the CDR3, the DNA is TGTGCCAGCAGCTTTGGGTCCCCCGCGTTGAACACTGAAGCTTTCTTT. Its translation is CASSFGSPALNTEAFF. The rearrangement joins TRBV7-2 to TRBJ1-1; the D is unclear. There are 16 residues in the CDR3. The ends were cut back, 3 bases at V and 0 bases at J, with 14 bases in the middle. The germline V gene encodes CDR1 SGHTA and CDR2 FQGNSA.

This chain connects TRBV5-1 to TRBJ2-7; 7 bases are a match to TRBD2. The CDR3 is 15 residues long. Germline V gives CDR1 SGHRS, CDR2 YFSETQ. Trimming cost V 5 bases and J 1 base; bases outside gene matches: 9. CDR3 residues: CASRPIAGISYEQYF. The CDR3 DNA sequence: TGCGCCAGCAGGCCAATAGCGGGTATTTCCTACGAGCAGTACTTC.

The gene calls are TRBV14 and TRBJ1-1; a possible D gene is TRBD1 (6 bases). The CDR3 has 17 residues. Germline lookup yields CDR1 SGHDN and CDR2 FVKESK. Trimming removed 0 bases at V and 0 bases at J, with 14 bases between. The CDR3 spells CASSQDLWDTMNTEAFF. For the CDR3, the DNA is TGTGCCAGCAGCCAAGATCTGTGGGACACCATGAACACTGAAGCTTTCTTT.

The CDR3, as DNA: TGTGCCAGCAGTTGGTCTCCGGGGGACTACGAGCAGTACTTC. Amino acids: CASSWSPGDYEQYF. The V and J genes are TRBV6-5 and TRBJ2-7; a possible D gene is TRBD2 (6 bases). The V and J ends lost 4 bases and 3 bases respectively, with 13 bases between them. Germline values: CDR1 MNHEY, CDR2 SVGAGI. This CDR3 region has 14 residues.

The rearrangement links TRBV19 to TRBJ1-3; TRBD1 matches at 10 bases. The V gene's germline CDR1 is LNHDA and CDR2 SQIVND (reference sequence). The CDR3 sequence is 14 residues long. V dropped 7 bases and J dropped 3; count of bases not matched to a gene: 3. The CDR3 sequence is CASTGTGVGNTIYF. The CDR3 nucleotides read TGTGCCAGTACCGGGACAGGGGTTGGAAACACCATATATTTT.

This chain links TRBV10-3 with TRBJ2-7; possible D gene TRBD1, 6 bases. The CDR3 has 13 residues. Trimming removed 7 bases at V and 2 bases at J, with 12 bases between. Germline values: CDR1 ENHRY, CDR2 SYGVKD. The CDR3 is CAITQGNPYEQYF. CDR3 in DNA: TGTGCCATCACCCAGGGGAATCCCTACGAGCAGTACTTC.

The CDR3 spells CASSLVGLAGVNEQFF. CDR3 nucleotides: TGTGCCAGCAGCTTAGTGGGACTAGCGGGAGTCAATGAGCAGTTCTTC. V and J are TRBV7-9 and TRBJ2-1; 14 bases are a match to TRBD2. CDR1 is SEHNR and CDR2 is FQNEAQ in the germline V gene (reference sequence). The V segment lost 1 base and the J segment 6 bases; nucleotides outside the gene matches: 2. This CDR3 comprises 16 residues. Full variable domain (remainder filled in from reference TRBV7-9 and TRBJ2-1): DTGVSQNPRHKITKRGQNVTFRCDPISEHNRLYWYRQTLGQGPEFLTYFQNEAQLEKSRLLSDRFSAERPKGSFSTLEIQRTEQGDSAMYLCASSLVGLAGVNEQFFGPGTRLTVL.

The chain couples TRBV23-1 to TRBJ1-5; tentatively, D is TRBD1 (5 bases). TRBV23-1 is an ORF, with its function uncertain. V was clipped by 0 bases and J by 7 bases, with 16 bases between them. This CDR3 contains 16 residues. For the CDR3, the DNA is TGCGCCAGCAGTCAATCCGGGGCAGGGCAGGTCCAGCCCCAGCATTTT. The encoded protein is CASSQSGAGQVQPQHF.

This clone appeared once. This sequence joins TRBV7-2 and TRBJ1-5, with 7 nucleotides matching TRBD1. Germline CDR1 is SGHTA and CDR2 is FQGNSA. V was pared by 6 bases and J by 7 bases, with 6 bases of the junction left unmatched. The CDR3 sequence is 13 residues long. DNA for the CDR3: TGTGCCAGCAGTTCCAGGGGGGACCAGCCCCAGCATTTT. Protein: CASSSRGDQPQHF.

This chain connects TRBV5-1 to TRBJ2-7; possibly TRBD1 for D (6 bases). V was trimmed by 4 bases and J by 4 bases, leaving 15 bases between them. The CDR3 totals 14 residues. Per the germline V gene, CDR1 is SGHRS and CDR2 is YFSETQ. CDR3 loop: CASSQQGEGYEQYF. The DNA for the CDR3 is TGCGCCAGCAGCCAACAGGGTGAGGGGTACGAGCAGTACTTC.

The gene calls are TRBV10-3 and TRBJ1-3; D is uncertain. The V gene lost 0 bases and the J gene lost 0 bases, with 9 bases spanning the gap. The germline CDR1 and CDR2 sequences are ENHRY and SYGVKD. The CDR3 is 16 amino acids. The CDR3 DNA reads TGTGCCATCAGTGAGTCGCAGTTCTCCTCTGGAAACACCATATATTTT. Its translation is CAISESQFSSGNTIYF.

This chain links TRBV18 with TRBJ2-6; TRBD1 or TRBD2 may be the D gene (5 bases each). The CDR3 loop spans 17 amino acids. Germline CDR1 is KGHSH and CDR2 is LQKENI. The germline V and J ends were trimmed by 6 bases and 0 bases, with 15 bases remaining between them. CDR3 sequence: CASSRGDFSSGANVLTF. The CDR3 nucleotides read TGTGCCAGCTCTAGAGGGGATTTTAGCTCTGGGGCCAACGTCCTGACTTTC.

This clone turned up a few times. This sequence joins TRBV5-4 and TRBJ1-6; D not certain. V was shortened by 4 bases and J by 2 bases, with 13 bases between the two germline ends. The CDR3 sequence is 16 residues long. Germline-derived CDR1 and CDR2 are SGHNT and YYREEE (reference sequence). CDR3 bases: TGTGCCAGCAGCGGACCCACCTCCACCTATAATTCACCCCTCCACTTT. Translated: CASSGPTSTYNSPLHF.